This TCR beta chain was recorded in a study of cytomegalovirus exposure and HLA in healthy donors. Study-level information: Earlier findings included some 120 million unique TCR beta sequences obtained from about 180 million T cells. General study findings and limits: Follow-up analysis seemed to connect common viral pathogens with several of the most significant clusters identified.

This clone was observed a few times. The antigen is not known. V lost 0 bases to trimming and J lost 4 bases, with 15 bases between them. The CDR3 length is 16 residues. Germline V gene sequence: CDR1 LNHNV, CDR2 YYDKDF (reference sequence). 13 Jbeta primers and 60 Vbeta primers were used for the PCR. Assay used: immunoSEQ multiplex PCR; TCRdb lists only in-frame clones, some missing. The sample gives around 160,000 clones, around 86% of which show up once; about 4% is in the top ten. The sequenced material came from PBMCs. This receptor was obtained from a man in his fifties in good health and CMV-seropositive. This sequence joins TRBV15 and TRBJ1-2, with D maybe TRBD1 (6 bases). The CDR3 reads CATSRDRGGAGYGYTF. In nucleotides, the CDR3 is TGTGCCACCAGCAGAGATCGTGGGGGGGCCGGCTATGGCTACACCTTC.